The 30 T cell receptor beta chains below all came from one sample that was sequenced in a study of identifying expanded T cells in peripheral blood. Only in-frame clones appear in the TCRdb table, and some are missing; sequencing was by immunoSEQ multiplex PCR. This sample has approximately 81,000 clones, with over 80% found just once. The specimen was blood. All receptors come from a person aged 18 to 75 in good health.

The chain is built from TRBV5-1 and TRBJ2-5, with D perhaps matching TRBD1 or TRBD2 (5 bases each). Per the germline V gene, CDR1 is SGHRS and CDR2 is YFSETQ. This CDR3 has 15 amino acids. V dropped 7 bases and J dropped 0 bases, with 16 bases sitting between them. The chain's CDR3 is CASGAKGTNQETQYF. The CDR3 DNA follows: TGCGCCAGCGGCGCCAAAGGGACCAACCAAGAGACCCAGTACTTC.

The chain uses TRBV4-1 and TRBJ1-5; no clear D gene. This CDR3 has 18 residues. With 0 bases removed from V and 1 base from J, the gap between germline ends came to 16 bases. Looked up from germline, CDR1 is MGHRA and CDR2 is YSYEKL. CDR3 amino acids: CASSQESRGVVSNQPQHF. CDR3 in DNA: TGCGCCAGCAGCCAAGAATCACGAGGAGTAGTGAGCAATCAGCCCCAGCATTTT.

This rearrangement joins TRBV11-1 to TRBJ2-3; D perhaps matches TRBD1 (5 bases). CDR3 length equals 14 residues. V dropped 5 bases and J dropped 3 bases, with 12 bases sitting between them. Germline loops: CDR1 SGHAT, CDR2 FQDESV (reference sequence). The CDR3 spells CASSQAQGTDTQYF. The CDR3 nucleotides are TGTGCCAGCAGCCAAGCCCAGGGAACAGATACGCAGTATTTT.

This chain connects TRBV28 to TRBJ2-1, with D perhaps matching TRBD1 or TRBD2 (6 bases each). This CDR3 has 15 amino acids. The germline V gene has CDR1 MDHEN and CDR2 SYDVKM. V gave up 7 bases and J gave up 0 bases, with 13 bases separating them. This CDR3 reads CASTKGGGSYNEQFF. The CDR3 DNA is TGTGCCAGCACCAAGGGGGGAGGCTCCTACAATGAGCAGTTCTTC.

This chain links TRBV4-3 with TRBJ2-1; 12 bases are a match to TRBD2. Per the germline V gene, CDR1 is LGHNA and CDR2 is YSLEER. The ends lost 0 bases at V and 9 bases at J; junction bases unmatched: 3. This CDR3 is 15 amino acids long. For the CDR3, the DNA is TGCGCCAGCAGCCAAGATGGACTAGCGGGATTTGAGCAGTTCTTC. It translates to CASSQDGLAGFEQFF.

J is TRBJ2-1 and V is TRBV9; 13 nucleotides match TRBD2. V lost 3 bases, J lost 5 bases, and 8 bases stayed unmatched. The CDR3 is made up of 17 amino acids. CDR1 SGDLS and CDR2 YYNGEE come from the germline V gene. The CDR3 sequence: CASSALAGGTYNNEQFF. CDR3 coding DNA: TGTGCCAGCAGCGCACTAGCGGGAGGGACTTATAACAATGAGCAGTTCTTC.

The rearrangement uses TRBV18 and TRBJ2-1; perhaps TRBD2 as D (6 bases). The V gene's germline CDR1 is KGHSH and CDR2 LQKENI. The CDR3 runs to 14 residues. V dropped 2 bases and J dropped 6 bases, with 11 bases sitting between them. In DNA, the CDR3 is TGTGCCAGCTCACCAATAATCGGGGGCAATGAGCAGTTCTTC. It yields the protein CASSPIIGGNEQFF.

This clone appeared a few times. This sequence joins TRBV5-5 and TRBJ2-7, with a possible D match to TRBD1 (5 bases). This CDR3 is built from 14 residues. Per the germline V gene, CDR1 is SGHKS and CDR2 is YYEKEE (reference sequence). The V and J ends lost 2 bases and 3 bases respectively, with 12 bases between them. CDR3 protein: CASSLVGRDYEQYF. CDR3 bases: TGTGCCAGCAGCTTAGTGGGCAGGGACTACGAGCAGTACTTC.

This chain links TRBV10-3 with TRBJ1-5; TRBD1 aligns across 7 bases. The CDR3 has 14 amino acids. The V segment lost 4 bases and the J segment 2 bases; nucleotides outside the gene matches: 2. CDR1 and CDR2 from the germline V gene are ENHRY and SYGVKD. This chain's CDR3 is CAISGGGRNQPQHF. CDR3 coding DNA: TGTGCCATCAGTGGAGGGGGCCGCAATCAGCCCCAGCATTTT.

The J gene is TRBJ2-1, the V gene TRBV5-6, with D possibly being TRBD2 (6 bases). V lost 0 bases and J 3 bases, leaving 7 bases between the germline ends. Germline CDR1 reads SGHDT; CDR2 reads YYEEEE. The CDR3 is 14 residues long. CDR3 coding DNA: TGTGCCAGCAGCTTGGGGGGACTCTACAATGAGCAGTTCTTC. It is translated as CASSLGGLYNEQFF.

In its sample, this clone was seen a few times. J is TRBJ1-1 and V is TRBV5-1, with a tentative D call TRBD1 (5 bases). This CDR3 spans 17 amino acids. Germline V lookup: CDR1 SGHRS, CDR2 YFSETQ. Trimming removed 4 bases at V and 1 base at J, with 20 bases between. The CDR3 DNA reads TGCGCCAGCAGCCTGAGGGCCTATGGCAGGGAGAACACTGAAGCTTTCTTT. This translates into CASSLRAYGRENTEAFF. Complete variable domain (other parts from reference TRBV5-1 and TRBJ1-1): KAGVTQTPRYLIKTRGQQVTLSCSPISGHRSVSWYQQTPGQGLQFLFEYFSETQRNKGNFPGRFSGRQFSNSRSEMNVSTLELGDSALYLCASSLRAYGRENTEAFFGQGTRLTVV.

This clone was counted a few times. The rearrangement uses TRBV4-2 and TRBJ2-3; 7 nucleotides agree with TRBD2. Per germline, CDR1 LGHNA and CDR2 YNFKEQ. The ends lost 4 bases at V and 6 bases at J; junction bases unmatched: 10. The CDR3 has 15 amino acids. The CDR3 DNA reads TGTGCCAGCAGCCGCGGGACTAACATTCGCGATACGCAGTATTTT. It is translated as CASSRGTNIRDTQYF.

The V call is TRBV10-3, the J call TRBJ2-1; 11 bases are a match to TRBD2. The J segment lost 0 bases and the V segment lost 3 bases, leaving 10 bases of the junction unmatched. CDR3 length equals 19 residues. Germline-derived CDR1 and CDR2 are ENHRY and SYGVKD. The CDR3 here is CAISDQWTSGPSSYNEQFF. The CDR3 nucleotides are TGTGCCATCAGTGACCAATGGACTAGCGGGCCGAGCTCCTACAATGAGCAGTTCTTC.

This rearrangement joins TRBV4-3 to TRBJ1-4; 8 nucleotides match TRBD1. This CDR3 is 20 amino acids long. The V segment lost 0 bases and the J segment 0 bases; nucleotides outside the gene matches: 12. The germline V gene encodes CDR1 LGHNA and CDR2 YSLEER. DNA of the CDR3: TGCGCCAGCAGCCAAGATAGCAGGACAGGGATTTTCGCAACTAATGAAAAACTGTTTTTT. Translating gives CASSQDSRTGIFATNEKLFF.

This clone was seen more than once but under ten times. The chain links TRBV5-4 to TRBJ2-1; 9 bases are shared with TRBD2. The CDR3 has 15 amino acids. V lost 0 bases to trimming and J lost 7 bases; unmatched junction nucleotides: 5. Germline V lookup: CDR1 SGHNT, CDR2 YYREEE (reference sequence). As DNA, the CDR3 is TGTGCCAGCAGCTTGGCTCTAGCGGGAAGGAATGAGCAGTTCTTC. It encodes CASSLALAGRNEQFF.

The J gene is TRBJ2-7, the V gene TRBV7-6; TRBD1 agrees at 11 bases. The CDR3 sequence is 15 residues long. The V and J ends lost 5 bases and 3 bases, in that order; junction bases with no gene match: 6. CDR1 is SGHVS and CDR2 is FNYEAQ in the germline V gene. The CDR3, as DNA: TGTGCCAGCAGCATGGGGACAGGGGGTATCTACGAGCAGTACTTC. The encoded protein is CASSMGTGGIYEQYF.

This clone came up once. This chain joins TRBV11-2 and TRBJ1-5; D possibly corresponds to TRBD1 (5 bases). Germline V gene sequence: CDR1 SGHAT, CDR2 FQNNGV. Trimming cost V 3 bases and J 3 bases, with 9 bases left between them. This CDR3 has 14 residues. The CDR3 sequence: CASSFYGANQPQHF. The CDR3 DNA reads TGTGCCAGCAGCTTTTACGGGGCCAATCAGCCCCAGCATTTT.

The chain has TRBV19 and TRBJ2-2; D not certain. Germline CDR1 is LNHDA and CDR2 is SQIVND (reference sequence). There are 13 residues in the CDR3. The V gene lost 5 bases and the J gene lost 4 bases, with 8 bases spanning the gap. This chain's CDR3 is CASSYLGTGELFF. The DNA for the CDR3 is TGTGCCAGTAGTTATTTGGGCACCGGGGAGCTGTTTTTT.

In its sample, this clone was seen once. The rearrangement uses TRBV19 and TRBJ2-6; TRBD1 matches 8 bases. Looked up from germline, CDR1 is LNHDA and CDR2 is SQIVND (reference sequence). This CDR3 is built from 15 residues. The J segment lost 2 bases and the V segment lost 7 bases, leaving 4 bases of the junction unmatched. CDR3 DNA sequence: TGTGCCAGTACCCTGGACAGGGCTGGGGCCAACGTCCTGACTTTC. Residues: CASTLDRAGANVLTF.

The chain links TRBV2 to TRBJ1-4; possibly TRBD1 for D (5 bases). This CDR3 region has 16 residues. Germline assignment: CDR1 SNHLY and CDR2 FYNNEI. The V end was cut by 1 base, the J end by 8 bases, with 17 bases between. CDR3 DNA sequence: TGTGCCAGCAGTGAAGATGAAGGGAGGGGTTGGGAAAAACTGTTTTTT. It specifies CASSEDEGRGWEKLFF.

This sequence joins TRBV10-3 and TRBJ2-7, with TRBD1 matching 10 bases. V dropped 6 bases and J dropped 6; count of bases not matched to a gene: 8. Germline CDR1 reads ENHRY; CDR2 reads SYGVKD. The CDR3 is made up of 14 amino acids. CDR3 bases: TGTGCCATCAGAAGGGACAGGGGTACGGGCGAGCAGTACTTC. Residues: CAIRRDRGTGEQYF.

The rearrangement uses TRBV7-6 and TRBJ2-5, with unresolved D. The CDR3 has 11 amino acids. Germline loops: CDR1 SGHVS, CDR2 FNYEAQ. The V end was cut by 3 bases, the J end by 4 bases, with 3 bases between. As DNA, the CDR3 is TGTGCCAGCAGCTTCGCAGAGACCCAGTACTTC. This codes for CASSFAETQYF.

The rearrangement links TRBV7-9 to TRBJ2-5; D call uncertain. CDR1 is SEHNR and CDR2 is FQNEAQ in the germline V gene (reference sequence). This CDR3 is 11 amino acids long. Trimming took 6 bases from V and 5 from J, leaving 7 bases between them. Here the CDR3 reads CASRPLETQYF. The CDR3 nucleotides read TGTGCCAGCAGACCCCTGGAGACCCAGTACTTC.

The gene calls are TRBV7-9 and TRBJ2-6; the D call may be TRBD1 or TRBD2 (5 bases each). The CDR3 runs 16 residues. With 5 bases removed from V and 0 bases from J, the gap between germline ends came to 11 bases. The V gene's germline CDR1 is SEHNR and CDR2 FQNEAQ (reference sequence). The CDR3 region is CASSAGTISGANVLTF. The CDR3 coding sequence is TGTGCCAGCAGCGCCGGGACGATCTCTGGGGCCAACGTCCTGACTTTC.

In the case of this clone: This specimen includes other DNA sequences encoding the same CDR3. The J gene is TRBJ2-7, the V gene TRBV5-4, with D hard to call. Germline CDR1 is SGHNT and CDR2 is YYREEE (reference sequence). This CDR3 is built from 13 residues. The ends were cut back, 4 bases at V and 0 bases at J, with 8 bases in the middle. The CDR3 sequence is CASSLGSSYEQYF. The CDR3 nucleotides are TGTGCCAGCAGCCTAGGTAGCTCCTACGAGCAGTACTTC.

The V call is TRBV11-3, the J call TRBJ2-4; 14 bases agree with TRBD2. CDR1 and CDR2 from the germline V gene are SGHNT and YENEEA. The CDR3 length is 18 residues. V lost 4 bases and J lost 6; bases outside the gene matches: 11. CDR3 sequence: CASSSLRLAGGQGNIQYF. Written as DNA, the CDR3 is TGTGCCAGCAGCTCCCTCAGACTAGCGGGAGGGCAGGGAAACATTCAGTACTTC.

CDR3 DNA sequence: TGCGCCAGCAGCCCGGTAGGGGATAGCAATCAGCCCCAGCATTTT. Translated: CASSPVGDSNQPQHF. The rearrangement links TRBV5-1 to TRBJ1-5; D may be TRBD1 (5 bases). V was pared by 4 bases and J by 0 bases, with 11 bases between. CDR1 is SGHRS and CDR2 is YFSETQ in the germline V gene. This CDR3 has 15 residues. The full variable domain, rest sourced from reference TRBV5-1 and TRBJ1-5, is KAGVTQTPRYLIKTRGQQVTLSCSPISGHRSVSWYQQTPGQGLQFLFEYFSETQRNKGNFPGRFSGRQFSNSRSEMNVSTLELGDSALYLCASSPVGDSNQPQHFGDGTRLSIL.

This clone was recorded once. The chain links TRBV19 to TRBJ1-3, with D maybe TRBD1 (5 bases). The CDR3 has 13 amino acids. Germline V gene data show CDR1 as LNHDA and CDR2 as SQIVND (reference sequence). V lost 8 bases and J 2 bases, leaving 10 bases between the germline ends. CDR3 nucleotide sequence: TGTGCCAGTTGGCGACAGCCTGGAAACACCATATATTTT. Translation gives CASWRQPGNTIYF.

Here the CDR3 DNA reads TGTGCCAGCATCCTAAGGTCGCTAGCGGGAGTAAATGAGCAGTTCTTC. Translated, it gives CASILRSLAGVNEQFF. The rearrangement joins TRBV7-2 to TRBJ2-1; 10 bases map to TRBD2. V gave up 7 bases and J gave up 7 bases; unmatched junction bases: 13. The CDR3 is 16 residues long. Germline V gene lookup returns CDR1 SGHTA and CDR2 FQGNSA. The full variable domain, in which reference TRBV7-2 and TRBJ2-1 provide the parts outside the CDR3, is GAGVSQSPSNKVTEKGKDVELRCDPISGHTALYWYRQSLGQGLEFLIYFQGNSAPDKSGLPSDRFSAERTGGSVSTLTIQRTQQEDSAVYLCASILRSLAGVNEQFFGPGTRLTVL.

This clone was detected only once. This chain links TRBV2 with TRBJ2-7, with TRBD2 matching 7 bases. This CDR3 has 13 amino acids. The V gene's germline CDR1 is SNHLY and CDR2 FYNNEI. V trimming: 8 bases; J trimming: 0 bases; junction bases outside the gene matches: 4. The CDR3 region has the DNA TGTGCCAGCGGGAGGGGATTCTCCTACGAGCAGTACTTC. Its translation is CASGRGFSYEQYF.